The clone carrying this TCR beta chain was observed a handful of times. The antigen remains undetermined. Stated treatment: oral pan-JAK inhibitor, 5-10 mg twice daily. Extracted RNA was reverse transcribed into cDNA, the sequencing template. The data were produced by immunoSEQ multiplex PCR, yet TCRdb's version contains in-frame clones alone and is incomplete. The data show roughly 73,000 clones, 25% to 35% seen once. This specimen belongs to a study of CD8+ T cells in alopecia areata. The wider study: Treated patients received oral tofacitinib, 5 to 10 mg twice daily.

Study results and caveats: In blood and scalp, many expanded lesional clones persisted during tofacitinib. The treated group had a single nonresponder, limiting CD8+ expansion-response conclusions. Expanded CD8+ clones among the top 100, as well as scalp clonality, were significantly decreased by tofacitinib.

This material consisted of CD8+ T cells sorted from blood, taken at week 4, from a patient treated with tofacitinib. This receptor was identified in a human donor with alopecia areata.

The CDR3 is CSVETVGVKDGYTF. The CDR3 DNA reads as TGCAGCGTTGAAACAGTTGGCGTGAAGGATGGCTACACCTTC. The chain links TRBV29-1 to TRBJ1-2; D is unresolved. The CDR3 sequence is 14 residues long. Germline assignment: CDR1 SQVTM and CDR2 ANQGSEA. V lost 2 bases, J lost 6 bases, and 16 bases lay in between.